The clone carrying this T cell receptor (beta chain) was counted many times. The antigen remains unidentified. The sample originates from a study of T cell repertoires in cytomegalovirus infection. Points from the study as a whole: In two of eight donors, the top clonotype was HLA-C-restricted CMV-specific.

TCRdb re-called the reads with MiXCR, one entry per CDR3 protein. The sample yields around 280,000 distinct CDR3 sequences, roughly 9.3% seen once. Trimming stripped 5 bases from V and 6 bases from J, with 16 bases between. This CDR3 spans 14 amino acids. The germline CDR1 and CDR2 sequences are SGHTA and FQGTGA. Material for sequencing was PBMCs. V is TRBV7-3 and J is TRBJ1-1; D might be TRBD1 (6 bases). The clonotype was recovered from a human donor in good health (CMV status not recorded). Some clones in this sample may be carry-over from other donors' samples. CDR3: CASSPQGVRSEAFF. The CDR3 DNA sequence: TGTGCCAGCAGCCCACAGGGTGTCCGGTCTGAAGCTTTCTTT.